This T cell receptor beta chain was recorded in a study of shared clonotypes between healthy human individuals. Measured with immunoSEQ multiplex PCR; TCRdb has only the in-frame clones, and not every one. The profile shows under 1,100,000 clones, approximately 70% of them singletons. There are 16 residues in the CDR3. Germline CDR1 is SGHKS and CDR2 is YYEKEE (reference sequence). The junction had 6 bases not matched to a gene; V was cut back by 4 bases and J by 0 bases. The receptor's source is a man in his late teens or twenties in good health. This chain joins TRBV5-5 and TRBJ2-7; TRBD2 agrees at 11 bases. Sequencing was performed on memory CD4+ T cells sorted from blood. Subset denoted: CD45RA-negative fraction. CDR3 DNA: TGTGCCAGCAGCCGGGGGACTAGCGGAATCTCCTACGAGCAGTACTTC. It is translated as CASSRGTSGISYEQYF.